This is a list of T cell receptor beta chains from one sample in a study of shared clonotypes between healthy human individuals. The repertoire was sequenced with immunoSEQ multiplex PCR; TCRdb's copy has only in-frame clones and lacks some. The sample lists roughly 1 million clones; roughly 74% were seen once. Sequenced material: memory CD4+ T cells from PBMCs. These receptors were taken from a man aged 18 to 30 in good health. Some clones in this sample may be carry-over from other donors' samples. CDR3s include the opening cysteine and the closing phenylalanine or tryptophan. A D gene is named only where the DNA matches it firmly. Some rows mark clone size as missing; the rest say once, few, many or name a class of expanded clone.

clone size: many; V gene: TRBV19; D gene: TRBD1; J gene: TRBJ1-2; CDR3 DNA: TGTGCCAGTAGCCGGACAGGGAATGGCTACACCTTC; CDR3 protein: CASSRTGNGYTF
clone size: NA; V gene: TRBV6-5; D gene: NA; J gene: TRBJ1-2; CDR3 DNA: TGTGCCAGCAGTCCGCTTGGGGGCGGGCGAGGCTACACCTTC; CDR3 protein: CASSPLGGGRGYTF
clone size: NA; V gene: TRBV19; D gene: TRBD1; J gene: TRBJ1-5; CDR3 DNA: TGTGCCAGTAGTACCGGCCGGGACAGGGAGCAGCCCCAGCATTTT; CDR3 protein: CASSTGRDREQPQHF
clone size: once; V gene: TRBV30; D gene: NA; J gene: TRBJ2-3; CDR3 DNA: TGTGCCTGGTCAACAGGGTCTGGCACAGATACGCAGTATTTT; CDR3 protein: CAWSTGSGTDTQYF
clone size: NA; V gene: TRBV19; D gene: NA; J gene: TRBJ1-1; CDR3 DNA: TGTGCCAGTAGTATTTTTGGGGCCCAGGCCACTGAAGCTTTCTTT; CDR3 protein: CASSIFGAQATEAFF
clone size: NA; V gene: TRBV19; D gene: NA; J gene: TRBJ2-1; CDR3 DNA: TGTGCCAGTACGATTCCGAATGACTACAATGAGCAGTTCTTC; CDR3 protein: CASTIPNDYNEQFF
clone size: NA; V gene: TRBV4-1; D gene: TRBD1; J gene: TRBJ1-2; CDR3 DNA: TGCGCCAGCAGCCACACACAGGGGGCCGGGGGCTACACCTTC; CDR3 protein: CASSHTQGAGGYTF
clone size: few; V gene: TRBV7-2; D gene: NA; J gene: TRBJ1-3; CDR3 DNA: TGTGCCAGCAGCTTAGTTTTGAGCTCTGGAAACACCATATATTTT; CDR3 protein: CASSLVLSSGNTIYF
clone size: few; V gene: TRBV18; D gene: NA; J gene: TRBJ2-3; CDR3 DNA: TGTGCCAGCTCACCACCGGAAGTAGATACGCAGTATTTT; CDR3 protein: CASSPPEVDTQYF
clone size: NA; V gene: TRBV5-6; D gene: TRBD2; J gene: TRBJ2-2; CDR3 DNA: TGTGCCAGCAGACGACTAGCGGGAGCATTGGGATCGGGGGAGCTGTTTTTT; CDR3 protein: CASRRLAGALGSGELFF
clone size: NA; V gene: TRBV5-6; D gene: NA; J gene: TRBJ1-4; CDR3 DNA: TGTGCCAGCAGGATAGCCGGTGGAAAACTGTTTTTT; CDR3 protein: CASRIAGGKLFF
clone size: few; V gene: TRBV7-8; D gene: NA; J gene: TRBJ2-5; CDR3 DNA: TGTGCCAGCAGCTTCAACCGCCGGGAGACCCAGTACTTC; CDR3 protein: CASSFNRRETQYF
clone size: NA; V gene: TRBV10-2; D gene: NA; J gene: TRBJ2-5; CDR3 DNA: TGCGCCAGCAGTGCCCAGGGGCGAAGGGAGACCCAGTACTTC; CDR3 protein: CASSAQGRRETQYF
clone size: NA; V gene: TRBV15; D gene: TRBD1; J gene: TRBJ2-7; CDR3 DNA: TGTGCCACCAGCAGATTCACAGGGGGCGCGTACGAGCAGTACTTC; CDR3 protein: CATSRFTGGAYEQYF
clone size: NA; V gene: TRBV5-4; D gene: NA; J gene: TRBJ2-2; CDR3 DNA: TGTGCCAGCAGCCCGGAGGGAGCCGGGGAGCTGTTTTTT; CDR3 protein: CASSPEGAGELFF
clone size: NA; V gene: TRBV7-6; D gene: NA; J gene: TRBJ2-7; CDR3 DNA: TGTGCCAGCAGCCGATATTTGCCCGCCGGGACGCCCGGCGAGCAGTACTTC; CDR3 protein: CASSRYLPAGTPGEQYF
clone size: NA; V gene: TRBV28; D gene: NA; J gene: TRBJ1-2; CDR3 DNA: TGTGCCAGCAGTCCGGGACGCAGAGGAGGCTATGGCTACACCTTC; CDR3 protein: CASSPGRRGGYGYTF
clone size: NA; V gene: TRBV6-5; D gene: TRBD1; J gene: TRBJ1-2; CDR3 DNA: TGTGCCAGCAGTTCCGCTCCGGGACAGTTTATGGCTGGCTACACCTTC; CDR3 protein: CASSSAPGQFMAGYTF
clone size: many; V gene: TRBV11-2; D gene: NA; J gene: TRBJ1-1; CDR3 DNA: TGTGCCAGCAGCGCTACCACAGGCAACACTGAAGCTTTCTTT; CDR3 protein: CASSATTGNTEAFF
clone size: NA; V gene: TRBV28; D gene: NA; J gene: TRBJ1-2; CDR3 DNA: TGTGCCAGCAGTTTATCCGTGGGAGGCTACACCTTC; CDR3 protein: CASSLSVGGYTF
clone size: NA; V gene: TRBV2; D gene: NA; J gene: TRBJ1-2; CDR3 DNA: TGTGCCAGCAGGCAAACAGGGAAAGCTAACTATGGCTACACCTTC; CDR3 protein: CASRQTGKANYGYTF
clone size: NA; V gene: TRBV9; D gene: TRBD2; J gene: TRBJ2-1; CDR3 DNA: TGTGCCAGCAGCGTAAGCGGGACCCTGAACAATGAGCAGTTCTTC; CDR3 protein: CASSVSGTLNNEQFF
clone size: NA; V gene: TRBV28; D gene: NA; J gene: TRBJ2-7; CDR3 DNA: TGTGCCACCACGGTCCCTGAGGACAGCTACGAGCAGTACTTC; CDR3 protein: CATTVPEDSYEQYF
clone size: NA; V gene: TRBV6-6; D gene: NA; J gene: TRBJ2-7; CDR3 DNA: TGTGCCAGCAGCCCCGTATCGCGGGTACTAACCTACGAGCAGTACTTC; CDR3 protein: CASSPVSRVLTYEQYF
clone size: NA; V gene: TRBV5-4; D gene: TRBD1; J gene: TRBJ1-2; CDR3 DNA: TGTGCCAGCAGCTTAAGACAGGGATCCTATGGCTACACCTTC; CDR3 protein: CASSLRQGSYGYTF
clone size: many; V gene: TRBV18; D gene: NA; J gene: TRBJ2-7; CDR3 DNA: TGTGCCAGCTCACTAACAGGTTATAAAGCCTACGAGCAGTACTTC; CDR3 protein: CASSLTGYKAYEQYF
clone size: once; V gene: TRBV28; D gene: NA; J gene: TRBJ2-7; CDR3 DNA: TGTGCCAGCAGTTTTTACGACGAGCAGTACTTC; CDR3 protein: CASSFYDEQYF
clone size: NA; V gene: TRBV5-1; D gene: TRBD1; J gene: TRBJ1-2; CDR3 DNA: TGCGCCAGCAGGAGTGAGGACAGGGCGCACTATGGCTACACCTTC; CDR3 protein: CASRSEDRAHYGYTF
clone size: NA; V gene: TRBV28; D gene: NA; J gene: TRBJ2-7; CDR3 DNA: TGTGCCAGCAGTCAACGGCAGACCACCTACGAGCAGTACTTC; CDR3 protein: CASSQRQTTYEQYF
clone size: NA; V gene: TRBV18; D gene: TRBD2; J gene: TRBJ2-5; CDR3 DNA: TGTGCCAGCTCACCGAGAAGGACTAGCGGGAGCCGTGAGACCCAGTACTTC; CDR3 protein: CASSPRRTSGSRETQYF
clone size: NA; V gene: TRBV5-6; D gene: NA; J gene: TRBJ2-5; CDR3 DNA: TGTGCCAGCAGCCCGGGACGCCCAACAGAGACCCAGTACTTC; CDR3 protein: CASSPGRPTETQYF
clone size: NA; V gene: TRBV28; D gene: NA; J gene: TRBJ2-7; CDR3 DNA: TGTGCCAGCAGTTTGATAGGGCGCTCTCCCTACGGGCAGTACTTC; CDR3 protein: CASSLIGRSPYGQYF
clone size: NA; V gene: TRBV7-9; D gene: NA; J gene: TRBJ1-1; CDR3 DNA: TGTGCCAGCAGCTTAGCCAGGCAAGCTTTCTTT; CDR3 protein: CASSLARQAFF
clone size: few; V gene: TRBV5-4; D gene: NA; J gene: TRBJ2-2; CDR3 DNA: TGTGCCAGCAGCACGAAAAACACCGGGGAGCTGTTTTTT; CDR3 protein: CASSTKNTGELFF
clone size: NA; V gene: TRBV27; D gene: NA; J gene: TRBJ1-3; CDR3 DNA: TGTGCCATCTCCTTCGGGGGGGCGACTGGAAACACCATATATTTT; CDR3 protein: CAISFGGATGNTIYF
clone size: few; V gene: TRBV2; D gene: NA; J gene: TRBJ2-7; CDR3 DNA: TGTGCCAGCAGTGTTTCGGGACTCAAGCTCGACGAGCAGTACTTC; CDR3 protein: CASSVSGLKLDEQYF
clone size: NA; V gene: TRBV14; D gene: TRBD2; J gene: TRBJ2-1; CDR3 DNA: TGTGCCAGCAGCTCACCCGGGACTAGCGGCAATGAGCAGTTCTTC; CDR3 protein: CASSSPGTSGNEQFF